This T cell receptor (beta chain) was sequenced in a study of cytomegalovirus exposure and HLA in healthy donors. This CDR3 has 17 amino acids. Trimming took 5 bases from V and 6 from J; bases not matched to a gene: 16. Germline V CDR1 and CDR2: SGDLS, YYNGEE. Primers for the PCR totalled 60 Vbeta and 13 Jbeta. Method: immunoSEQ multiplex PCR; TCRdb's copy keeps in-frame clones and lacks some. The sample shows 150,000 or so clones, roughly 80% of them seen only once. The clonotype originates from a woman between 25 and 40 years old in good health and CMV-seronegative. The chain combines TRBV9 with TRBJ1-2, with 10 positions matching TRBD1. Sequenced material: PBMCs. The CDR3 DNA follows: TGTGCCAGCAGTTTAACCGGGACAGGGGTTTGGTCGGATGGCTACACCTTC. Its protein product is CASSLTGTGVWSDGYTF.